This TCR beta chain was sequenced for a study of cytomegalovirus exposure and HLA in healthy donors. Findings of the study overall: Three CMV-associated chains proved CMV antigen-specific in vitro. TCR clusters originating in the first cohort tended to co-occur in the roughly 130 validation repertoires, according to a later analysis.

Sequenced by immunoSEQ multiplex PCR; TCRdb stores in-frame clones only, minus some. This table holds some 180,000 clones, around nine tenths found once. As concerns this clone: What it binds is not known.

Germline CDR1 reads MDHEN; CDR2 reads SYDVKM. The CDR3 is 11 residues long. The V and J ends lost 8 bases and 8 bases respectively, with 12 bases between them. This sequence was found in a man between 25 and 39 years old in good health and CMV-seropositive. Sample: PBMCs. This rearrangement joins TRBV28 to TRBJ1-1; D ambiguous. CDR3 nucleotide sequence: TGTGCCAGCTCGGCGCAAAGGGAAGCTTTCTTT. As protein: CASSAQREAFF. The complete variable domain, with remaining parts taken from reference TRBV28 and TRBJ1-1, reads DVKVTQSSRYLVKRTGEKVFLECVQDMDHENMFWYRQDPGLGLRLIYFSYDVKMKEKGDIPEGYSVSREKKERFSLILESASTNQTSMYLCASSAQREAFFGQGTRLTVV.